The 4 T cell receptor beta chains in this list originate from one sample, sequenced in a study of T cell responses to AZD1222 COVID-19 vaccine. The table came from immunoSEQ multiplex PCR; TCRdb's copy has only in-frame clones and leaves some out. Of around 180,000 clones detected, approximately 86% appear once; the ten largest clones hold about 2.5%. Source: peripheral blood, taken on day 0 of AZD1222 vaccination. The source is an adult in good health.

This clone has more than one count but fewer than ten. The chain is built from TRBV3-1 (or the pseudogene TRBV3-2) and TRBJ1-6, with D perhaps matching TRBD1 (5 bases). The V and J ends lost 1 base and 4 bases respectively, with 14 bases between them. The CDR3 runs to 17 residues. CDR1 and CDR2 from the germline V gene are LGHDT and YNNKEL (reference sequence). CDR3 sequence: CASSQVLQGGYNSPLHF. CDR3 coding DNA: TGTGCCAGCAGCCAAGTGTTGCAGGGAGGTTATAATTCACCCCTCCACTTT.

J is TRBJ2-1 and V is TRBV2; the match to TRBD1 covers 9 bases. Germline CDR1 and CDR2: SNHLY and FYNNEI. The V segment lost 7 bases and the J segment 7 bases; nucleotides outside the gene matches: 8. The CDR3 extends over 14 amino acids. The CDR3 is CASTRDRVDNEQFF. CDR3 nucleotide sequence: TGTGCCAGCACTAGGGACAGGGTCGATAATGAGCAGTTCTTC.

J is TRBJ2-7 and V is TRBV30; D is unresolved. Trimming took 3 bases from V and 1 from J, leaving 4 bases between them. The CDR3 length is 11 residues. Germline V lookup: CDR1 GTSNPN, CDR2 SVGIG (reference sequence). The CDR3 reads CAWRGSYEQYF. Here the CDR3 DNA reads TGTGCCTGGAGAGGGTCCTACGAGCAGTACTTC.

The chain carries TRBV5-1 and TRBJ2-1; possibly TRBD1 for D (5 bases). The CDR3 consists of 15 residues. Germline-derived CDR1 and CDR2 are SGHRS and YFSETQ. Between the trimmed V and J ends, which lost 1 base and 8 bases, there was a span of 16 bases. Here the CDR3 DNA reads TGCGCCAGCAGCTTGCTGCAGGGATCTCGCGATGAGCAGTTCTTC. It encodes CASSLLQGSRDEQFF. Supplemented by reference TRBV5-1 and TRBJ2-1, the full variable domain reads KAGVTQTPRYLIKTRGQQVTLSCSPISGHRSVSWYQQTPGQGLQFLFEYFSETQRNKGNFPGRFSGRQFSNSRSEMNVSTLELGDSALYLCASSLLQGSRDEQFFGPGTRLTVL.